This passage covers 17 T cell receptor beta chains from one sample sequenced in a study of blood T cell repertoires in COVID-19. The assay was immunoSEQ multiplex PCR, and TCRdb's table has in-frame clones only and misses some. The sample contains 50,000 to 75,000 clones, about 77% of which appear only once. The source material was peripheral blood. The receptors stem from a man aged 80 or over with active or convalescent COVID-19.

The genes are TRBV29-1 and TRBJ2-6; D unresolved. CDR1 is SQVTM, CDR2 ANQGSEA, per germline. With 8 bases removed from V and 0 bases from J, the gap between germline ends came to 5 bases. The CDR3 has 12 amino acids. In nucleotides, the CDR3 is TGCAGCTACAGCTCTGGGGCCAACGTCCTGACTTTC. Translating it yields CSYSSGANVLTF.

The chain links TRBV21-1 to TRBJ1-6; TRBD1 is taken as the D call from the table, unchecked against the DNA. TRBV21-1 is an annotated pseudogene. The CDR3 is 18 residues long. This CDR3 is CASSRIPRQGRDNSPLHF. Here the CDR3 DNA reads TGTGCCAGCAGCAGAATCCCACGACAGGGGCGAGATAATTCACCCCTCCACTTT.

The chain carries TRBV20-1 and TRBJ2-3; D is unclear. Germline loops: CDR1 DFQATT, CDR2 SNEGSKA (reference sequence). The CDR3 runs 11 residues. V lost 7 bases and J 1 base, leaving 6 bases between the germline ends. The CDR3 region is CSVGGTDTQYF. CDR3 bases: TGCAGTGTTGGAGGCACAGATACGCAGTATTTT.

The chain has TRBV3-1 (or the pseudogene TRBV3-2) and TRBJ1-1; 8 bases map to TRBD1. Trimming cost V 4 bases and J 7 bases; bases outside gene matches: 5. This CDR3 has 13 residues. The germline CDR1 and CDR2 sequences are LGHDT and YNNKEL (reference sequence). CDR3 DNA: TGTGCCAGCAGCCCCAGGGGGCAAGGTGAAGCTTTCTTT. Amino acid sequence: CASSPRGQGEAFF.

This sequence joins TRBV19 and TRBJ1-1, with 7 bases aligning to TRBD1. The germline gives CDR1 LNHDA, CDR2 SQIVND (reference sequence). This CDR3 has 15 residues. J was trimmed by 1 base and V by 5 bases; bases with no gene match: 7. CDR3 loop: CASSFMGQTNTEAFF. DNA of the CDR3: TGTGCCAGTAGTTTCATGGGACAGACGAACACTGAAGCTTTCTTT.

The V call is TRBV28, the J call TRBJ2-6; D possibly corresponds to TRBD1 (7 bases). CDR3 length: 19 amino acids. V lost 6 bases to trimming and J lost 0 bases, with 21 bases between them. Germline assignment: CDR1 MDHEN and CDR2 SYDVKM. The CDR3 DNA is TGTGCCAGCAGCCGACAGGGAGTTAAGGGGGGCTCTGGGGCCAACGTCCTGACTTTC. Its translation is CASSRQGVKGGSGANVLTF.

V usage is TRBV5-1 and J usage is TRBJ2-1; no definite D call. Per germline, CDR1 SGHRS and CDR2 YFSETQ. There are 15 residues in the CDR3. Trimming stripped 0 bases from V and 0 bases from J, with 7 bases between. CDR3 sequence reads: CASSLATSSYNEQFF. In DNA form, the CDR3 reads TGCGCCAGCAGCTTGGCAACCAGCTCCTACAATGAGCAGTTCTTC.

This clone was observed a single time. The chain employs TRBV15 and TRBJ2-5, with D tentatively TRBD1 (6 bases). The germline CDR1 and CDR2 sequences are LNHNV and YYDKDF (reference sequence). The CDR3 is 15 amino acids. Trimming took off 1 base at V and 4 bases at J, with 13 bases between the two ends. The CDR3: CATSRAAGVGETQYF. The CDR3 nucleotides read TGTGCCACCAGCAGAGCAGCAGGGGTGGGAGAGACCCAGTACTTC. The complete variable domain, with remaining parts taken from reference TRBV15 and TRBJ2-5, reads DAMVIQNPRYQVTQFGKPVTLSCSQTLNHNVMYWYQQKSSQAPKLLFHYYDKDFNNEADTPDNFQSRRPNTSFCFLDIRSPGLGDTAMYLCATSRAAGVGETQYFGPGTRLLVL.

This chain links TRBV3-1 (or the pseudogene TRBV3-2) with TRBJ2-2; 12 nucleotides line up with TRBD2. Germline V gives CDR1 LGHDT, CDR2 YNNKEL (reference sequence). This CDR3 has 17 amino acids. Trimming at V came to 3 bases and at J to 3 bases, leaving 5 bases not matched to a gene. CDR3 coding DNA: TGTGCCAGCAGCCATCCTAGCGGGGGGGAACACACCGGGGAGCTGTTTTTT. Its protein is CASSHPSGGEHTGELFF.

V and J are TRBV19 and TRBJ1-1; 9 positions match TRBD1. Germline V CDR1 and CDR2: LNHDA, SQIVND (reference sequence). The CDR3 runs to 19 residues. V lost 5 bases, J lost 5 bases, and 21 bases stayed unmatched. The DNA for the CDR3 is TGTGCCAGTAGTCGAGACGGGAAAGGACAGGGGCGATGGGATACTGAAGCTTTCTTT. Translating it yields CASSRDGKGQGRWDTEAFF.

J is TRBJ2-1 and V is TRBV7-2; tentative D call: TRBD1 (5 bases). The CDR3 totals 15 residues. V lost 7 bases to trimming and J lost 6 bases, with 19 bases between them. Per the germline V gene, CDR1 is SGHTA and CDR2 is FQGNSA. The CDR3 protein is CASTTRGRVFNEQFF. The DNA for the CDR3 is TGTGCCAGCACCACTCGTGGCAGGGTTTTCAATGAGCAGTTCTTC.

V and J are TRBV3-1 (or the pseudogene TRBV3-2) and TRBJ2-3; a possible D gene is TRBD1 (6 bases). This CDR3 spans 13 amino acids. V was cut by 6 bases and J by 2 bases, with 9 bases left in between. Germline V gene sequence: CDR1 LGHDT, CDR2 YNNKEL (reference sequence). This CDR3 reads CASRRDNTDTQYF. DNA for the CDR3: TGTGCCAGCAGACGGGACAACACAGATACGCAGTATTTT.

V and J are TRBV7-3 and TRBJ1-5; a weak D match, TRBD1 (5 bases). The V and J ends lost 4 bases and 2 bases respectively, with 9 bases between them. Germline CDR1 and CDR2: SGHTA and FQGTGA. The CDR3 sequence is 14 residues long. The chain's CDR3 is CASSYDSRNQPQHF. CDR3 bases: TGTGCCAGCAGCTATGACAGCCGCAATCAGCCCCAGCATTTT.

The chain carries TRBV18 and TRBJ2-1; 8 bases agree with TRBD2. V was pared by 4 bases and J by 7 bases, with 12 bases of the junction left unmatched. The CDR3 runs 16 residues. The germline V gene encodes CDR1 KGHSH and CDR2 LQKENI. The CDR3 reads CASSLRNGRGSNEQFF. CDR3 nucleotides: TGTGCCAGCTCACTTAGGAACGGGAGGGGGAGTAATGAGCAGTTCTTC.

J is TRBJ2-1 and V is TRBV5-1; TRBD1 is a possible D gene (6 bases). Looked up from germline, CDR1 is SGHRS and CDR2 is YFSETQ. The CDR3 extends over 12 amino acids. V dropped 2 bases and J dropped 10 bases, with 10 bases sitting between them. This CDR3 reads CASSLDRLEQFF. Here the CDR3 DNA reads TGCGCCAGCAGCTTAGACAGGCTGGAGCAGTTCTTC. The entire variable domain, with the rest obtained from reference TRBV5-1 and TRBJ2-1, is as follows: KAGVTQTPRYLIKTRGQQVTLSCSPISGHRSVSWYQQTPGQGLQFLFEYFSETQRNKGNFPGRFSGRQFSNSRSEMNVSTLELGDSALYLCASSLDRLEQFFGPGTRLTVL.

The V and J genes are TRBV7-2 and TRBJ1-4, with 7 positions matching TRBD1. This CDR3 has 15 amino acids. CDR1 is SGHTA and CDR2 is FQGNSA in the germline V gene. The junction had 8 bases not matched to a gene; V was cut back by 3 bases and J by 7 bases. This CDR3 reads CASSFVQGSGEKLFF. CDR3 DNA: TGTGCCAGCAGCTTCGTACAGGGGTCGGGTGAAAAACTGTTTTTT.

The gene calls are TRBV12-5 and TRBJ2-2; 7 bases match TRBD2. Germline CDR1 LGHNT, CDR2 FRNRAP. V trimming: 2 bases; J trimming: 2 bases; junction bases outside the gene matches: 5. This CDR3 is built from 16 residues. CDR3 in amino acids: CASGLHAGVNTGELFF. The CDR3 nucleotides are TGTGCTAGTGGTTTGCACGCGGGAGTTAACACCGGGGAGCTGTTTTTT.